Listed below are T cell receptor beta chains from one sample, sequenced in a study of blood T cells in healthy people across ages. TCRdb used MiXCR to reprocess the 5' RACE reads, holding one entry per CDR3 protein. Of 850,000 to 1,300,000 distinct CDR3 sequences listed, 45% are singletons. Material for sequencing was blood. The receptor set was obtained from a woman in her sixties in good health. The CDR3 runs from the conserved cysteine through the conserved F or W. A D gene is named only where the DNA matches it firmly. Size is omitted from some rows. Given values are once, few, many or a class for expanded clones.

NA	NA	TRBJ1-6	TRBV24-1	TGTGCCACCAGTTTACGGCAGGATTCACCCCTCCACTTT	CATSLRQDSPLHF
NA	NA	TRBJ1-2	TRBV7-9	TGTGCCAGCAGCAAGGAGACAGCAGAGGGTGGCTACACCTTC	CASSKETAEGGYTF
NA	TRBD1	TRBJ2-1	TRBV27	TGTGCCAGCAGCGGCAGGGGGCCTTACAATGAGCAGTTCTTC	CASSGRGPYNEQFF
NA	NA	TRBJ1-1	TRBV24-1	TGTGCCACCAGTGATCCAACAGGGACAGCTTTCTTT	CATSDPTGTAFF
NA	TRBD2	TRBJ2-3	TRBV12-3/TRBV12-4	TGTGCCAGCAGTTTGGGGCGGGAGGGTGGCGATACGCAGTATTTT	CASSLGREGGDTQYF
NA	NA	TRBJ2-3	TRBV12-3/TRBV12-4	TGTGCCAGCAGTTTAGTAGGTAGGGGGAGCTCAGATACGCAGTATTTT	CASSLVGRGSSDTQYF
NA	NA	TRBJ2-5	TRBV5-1	TGCGCCAGCAGCTTGGCCAGGGCCAACCCCCAAGAGACCCAGTACTTC	CASSLARANPQETQYF
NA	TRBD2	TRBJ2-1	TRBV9	TGTGCCAGCAGCGTAGAAGAACGCGGGAGCTCCTACAATGAGCAGTTCTTC	CASSVEERGSSYNEQFF
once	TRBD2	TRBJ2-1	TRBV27	TGTGCCAGCAGTTCCCCATCTAGCGGGAGTAGGTACAATGAGCAGTTCTTC	CASSSPSSGSRYNEQFF
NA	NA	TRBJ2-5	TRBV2	TGTGCCAGCAGTGAGGACTACTCCCAAGAGACCCAGTACTTC	CASSEDYSQETQYF
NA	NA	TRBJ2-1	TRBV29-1	TGCAGCGGAGAGCACGATGAGCAGTTCTTC	CSGEHDEQFF
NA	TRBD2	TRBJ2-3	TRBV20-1	TGCAGTGCTAGCGAAGCGGGAGCGGGCACAGATACGCAGTATTTT	CSASEAGAGTDTQYF
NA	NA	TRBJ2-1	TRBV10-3	TGTGCCATCAGTGAATCTCAGGTCTACAATGAGCAGTTCTTC	CAISESQVYNEQFF
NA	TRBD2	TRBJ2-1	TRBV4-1	TGCGCCAGCAGCACCTCGACTAGCGACTCCTACAATGAGCAGTTCTTC	CASSTSTSDSYNEQFF
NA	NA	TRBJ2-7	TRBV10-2	TGCGCCAGCAGTAGCCTATTTGCCTACGAGCAGTACTTC	CASSSLFAYEQYF
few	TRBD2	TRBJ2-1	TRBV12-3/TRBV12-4	TGTGCCAGCAGTTTGGCTAGCGGGAGCAATGAGCAGTTCTTC	CASSLASGSNEQFF
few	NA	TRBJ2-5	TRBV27	TGTGCCAGCAGTTTGTGGGCAGTACCGTCGGGGGAGACCCAGTACTTC	CASSLWAVPSGETQYF
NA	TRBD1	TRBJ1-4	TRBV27	TGTGCCAGCACGGCGGCAGGGGGAAGAGCGACTAATGAAAAACTGTTTTTT	CASTAAGGRATNEKLFF
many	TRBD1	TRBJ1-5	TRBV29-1	TGCAGCGTCCGGGACAGTAGCAATCAGCCCCAGCATTTT	CSVRDSSNQPQHF
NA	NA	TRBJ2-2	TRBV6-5	TGTGCCAGCGGTCCGCCCGGGGAGCTGTTTTTT	CASGPPGELFF
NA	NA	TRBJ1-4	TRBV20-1	TGCAGTGCTAGGGGCCCAACTAATGAAAAACTGTTTTTT	CSARGPTNEKLFF
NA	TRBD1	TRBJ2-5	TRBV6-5	TGTGCCAGCAGTTACGGGACAGGGTACAATGAGCAGTACTTC	CASSYGTGYNEQYF
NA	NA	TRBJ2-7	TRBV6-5	TGTGCCAGCAGTTACTCCCTAGCGTTCTCCTACGAGCAGTACTTC	CASSYSLAFSYEQYF
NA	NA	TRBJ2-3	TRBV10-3	TGTGCCACCCTCTCCGGGACCCTAGGTGCGGATACGCAGTATTTT	CATLSGTLGADTQYF
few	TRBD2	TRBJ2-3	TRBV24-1	TGTGCCACCAGTGATCCAAGCGGGACGACCACAGATACGCAGTATTTT	CATSDPSGTTTDTQYF
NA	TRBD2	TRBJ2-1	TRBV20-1	TGCAGTGCTAGAGCTAGCGGGAGGGCCTCTGGGTACAATGAGCAGTTCTTC	CSARASGRASGYNEQFF
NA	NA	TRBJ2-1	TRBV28	TGTGCCAGCAGCAGTCTGGAAGGGGGGCCCTACAATGAGCAGTTCTTC	CASSSLEGGPYNEQFF
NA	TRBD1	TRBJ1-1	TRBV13	TGTGCCAGCAGCTTAGAAGGCGCAGGGGGGGGAGCTGAAGCTTTCTTT	CASSLEGAGGGAEAFF
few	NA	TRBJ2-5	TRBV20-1	TGCAGTGCTAGAGCGCCAGGGATTGGGGAGACCCAGTACTTC	CSARAPGIGETQYF
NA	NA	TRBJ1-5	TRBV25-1	TGTGCCAGCAGTGAGGGGGGAGGCAATCAGCCCCAGCATTTT	CASSEGGGNQPQHF
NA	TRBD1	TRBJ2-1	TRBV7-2	TGTGCCAGCAGTTCCAGACAGGGCGTTTCCTACAATGAGCAGTTCTTC	CASSSRQGVSYNEQFF
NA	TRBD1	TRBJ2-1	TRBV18	TGTGCCAGCTCACTGACGCGGGACAGGGGGAATGAGCAGTTCTTC	CASSLTRDRGNEQFF
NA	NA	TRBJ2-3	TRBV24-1	TGTGCCACCAGTGATTCCAGGGGGGACGGCGCAGATACGCAGTATTTT	CATSDSRGDGADTQYF
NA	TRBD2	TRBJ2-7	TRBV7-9	TGTGCCAGCAGCTGGACTAGCGCTACCTACGAGCAGTACTTC	CASSWTSATYEQYF
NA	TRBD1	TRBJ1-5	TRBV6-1	TGTGCCAGCAGTGCCGGGACAGCCGGTCGTCAGCCCCAGCATTTT	CASSAGTAGRQPQHF
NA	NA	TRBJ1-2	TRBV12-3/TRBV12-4	TGTGCCAGCAGCCGACTTTATGGCTACACCTTC	CASSRLYGYTF
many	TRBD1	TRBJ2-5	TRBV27	TGTGCCAGCAGTTTAGGGACAGGGGGCAGGGAGACCCAGTACTTC	CASSLGTGGRETQYF
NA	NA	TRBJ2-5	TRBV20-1	TGCAGTACTGAGGGGGTTTGGGGGGAAGAGACCCAGTACTTC	CSTEGVWGEETQYF
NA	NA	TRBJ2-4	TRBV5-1	TGCGCCAGCAGCTTGGCCGAGACACGGTACTTC	CASSLAETRYF
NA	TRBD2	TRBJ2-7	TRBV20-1	TGCAGTGCTAGAGTCCTAGCGGGAGTCCCCGAGCAGTACTTC	CSARVLAGVPEQYF
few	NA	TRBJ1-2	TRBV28	TGTGCCAGCAGTTTCGTTCTGCTAGGACAGCGGAGGGACTATGGCTACACCTTC	CASSFVLLGQRRDYGYTF
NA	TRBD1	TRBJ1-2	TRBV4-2	TGTGCCAGCAGCCAAGAGACCGGGACAGGGGTACATGGCTACACCTTC	CASSQETGTGVHGYTF
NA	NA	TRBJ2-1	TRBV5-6	TGTGCCAGCACCCTAGCTAGGGGGTACAATGAGCAGTTCTTC	CASTLARGYNEQFF
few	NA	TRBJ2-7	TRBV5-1	TGCGCCAGCAGCTTATCTACCCAGCGGGACGAGCAGTACTTC	CASSLSTQRDEQYF
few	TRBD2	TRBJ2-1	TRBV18	TGTGCCAGCTCACCTGGGGCTAGCGGGGGAAATGAGCAGTTCTTC	CASSPGASGGNEQFF
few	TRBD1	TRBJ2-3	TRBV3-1	TGTGCCAGCAGCCCACAGGGGGCTAGCACAGATACGCAGTATTTT	CASSPQGASTDTQYF
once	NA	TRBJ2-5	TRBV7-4	TGTGCCAGCAGCGTAGTGACCAGGGGTTCTCAAGAGACCCAGTACTTC	CASSVVTRGSQETQYF
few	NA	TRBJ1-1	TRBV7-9	TGTGCCAGCAGCCCTTATCCAAACGGGGACACTGAAGCTTTCTTT	CASSPYPNGDTEAFF
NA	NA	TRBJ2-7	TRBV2	TGTGCCAGCCAGGGGTTTATGTACGAGCAGTACTTC	CASQGFMYEQYF
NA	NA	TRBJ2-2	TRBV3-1	TGTGCCAGCAGCCAAGGTCGGACGCCGGGGACCGGGGAGCTGTTTTTT	CASSQGRTPGTGELFF
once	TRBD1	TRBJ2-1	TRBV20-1	TGCAGTGCTAGTCTAGGGGGCCTCTGGAATGGGCAGTTCTTC	CSASLGGLWNGQFF
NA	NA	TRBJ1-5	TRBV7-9	TGTGCCAGCAGATATACAGGGAAAGGTGGCCAAAGCAATCAGCCCCAGCATTTT	CASRYTGKGGQSNQPQHF
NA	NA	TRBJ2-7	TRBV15	TGTGCCACCAGCAGAGGAGACGGGAGCACCCCCTACGAGCAGTACTTC	CATSRGDGSTPYEQYF
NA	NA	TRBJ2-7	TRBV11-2	TGTGCCAGCAGCTTCCGCACTAGCTATGGTTACGAGCAGTACTTC	CASSFRTSYGYEQYF
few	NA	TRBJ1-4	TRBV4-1	TGCGCCAGCAGCCAGGGGCCTGGGATTAATGAAAAACTGTTTTTT	CASSQGPGINEKLFF
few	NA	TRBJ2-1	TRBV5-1	TGCGCCAGCAGCTTGGCATCATTCTCCCACAATGAGCAGTTCTTC	CASSLASFSHNEQFF
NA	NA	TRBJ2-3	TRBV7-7	TGTGCCAACAGCTTAGGACTATCTAGCACAGATACGCAGTATTTT	CANSLGLSSTDTQYF
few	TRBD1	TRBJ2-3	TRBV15	TGTGCCACCAGCAGATCGGACAGGGGTGATACGCAGTATTTT	CATSRSDRGDTQYF
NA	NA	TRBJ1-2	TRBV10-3	TGTGCCATCAGTGAGTCGATGGGGACCCCGAGGCATGGCTACACCTTC	CAISESMGTPRHGYTF
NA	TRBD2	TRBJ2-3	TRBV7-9	TGTGCCAGCAGCCGCGGGGGGACGAGCACAGATACGCAGTATTTT	CASSRGGTSTDTQYF